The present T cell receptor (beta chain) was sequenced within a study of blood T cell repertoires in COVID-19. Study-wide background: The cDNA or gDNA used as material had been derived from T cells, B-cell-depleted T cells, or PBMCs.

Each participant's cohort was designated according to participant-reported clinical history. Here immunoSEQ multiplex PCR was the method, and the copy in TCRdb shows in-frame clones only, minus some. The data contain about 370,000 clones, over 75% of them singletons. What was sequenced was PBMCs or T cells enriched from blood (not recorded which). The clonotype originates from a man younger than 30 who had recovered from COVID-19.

This chain's CDR3 is CASTRTVGSPNTEAFF. The CDR3 DNA follows: TGTGCCAGCACCAGAACGGTGGGCAGTCCGAACACTGAAGCTTTCTTT. V usage is TRBV7-9 and J usage is TRBJ1-1; no reliable D call. V dropped 7 bases and J dropped 1 base, with 19 bases sitting between them. The CDR3 has 16 amino acids. Germline V gene data show CDR1 as SEHNR and CDR2 as FQNEAQ (reference sequence).